This passage covers 21 T cell receptor beta chains from one sample sequenced in a study of shared clonotypes between healthy human individuals. Assay: immunoSEQ multiplex PCR; the TCRdb copy retains only in-frame clones and omits some. Found here are roughly 170,000 clones, 65% to 70% of them singletons; the top ten hold roughly a tenth. The specimen sequenced was memory CD4+ T cells sorted from blood. Sample subset: CD45RA-negative fraction. The receptors stem from a man between 25 and 39 years old in good health.

The genes are TRBV5-1 and TRBJ2-1; D unclear. Per germline, CDR1 SGHRS and CDR2 YFSETQ. There are 15 residues in the CDR3. V shed 0 bases and J shed 0 bases, with 7 bases lying between them. This CDR3 is CASSLGSASYNEQFF. DNA for the CDR3: TGCGCCAGCAGCTTGGGGTCGGCCTCCTACAATGAGCAGTTCTTC.

This clone was seen repeatedly, ten times or more. The gene calls are TRBV7-2 and TRBJ1-5; D might be TRBD1 (5 bases). V dropped 0 bases and J dropped 4 bases, with 10 bases sitting between them. The CDR3 consists of 15 residues. CDR1 is SGHTA and CDR2 is FQGNSA in the germline V gene. CDR3 protein: CASSLALSGNQPQHF. The CDR3, as DNA: TGTGCCAGCAGCTTAGCCCTTTCAGGGAATCAGCCCCAGCATTTT.

This clone was counted between two and nine times. This chain joins TRBV7-3 and TRBJ2-3; no firm D call. CDR3 length: 14 amino acids. The ends were cut back, 2 bases at V and 2 bases at J, with 8 bases in the middle. CDR1 is SGHTA, CDR2 FQGTGA, per germline. The CDR3 sequence: CASSLGSDTDTQYF. The CDR3 bases are TGTGCCAGCAGCTTAGGATCGGACACAGATACGCAGTATTTT.

This clone has a handful of counts. This chain uses TRBV27 with TRBJ1-1, with D perhaps matching TRBD1 (6 bases). Trimming pared 2 bases from V and 3 bases from J, leaving 10 bases between. CDR1 and CDR2 (germline): MNHEY, SMNVEV (reference sequence). CDR3 length equals 14 residues. The CDR3 nucleotides read TGTGCCAGCAGTTTAGTTTCAGGGGACACTGAAGCTTTCTTT. Its protein product is CASSLVSGDTEAFF.

The chain uses TRBV25-1 and TRBJ2-7; 13 bases align to TRBD2. V gave up 6 bases and J gave up 2 bases; unmatched junction bases: 4. CDR3 length: 15 amino acids. Germline V lookup: CDR1 MGHDK, CDR2 SYGVNS. For the CDR3, the DNA is TGTGCCAGCAGCGGGGGGACTAGCGGGACCTACGAGCAGTACTTC. Protein product: CASSGGTSGTYEQYF.

The chain carries TRBV27 and TRBJ2-3; D is possibly TRBD2 (5 bases). The CDR3 contains 15 residues. From germline, CDR1 is MNHEY and CDR2 SMNVEV (reference sequence). V was pared by 0 bases and J by 2 bases, with 9 bases between. The CDR3 region is CASSLSGVPTDTQYF. CDR3 DNA sequence: TGTGCCAGCAGTTTATCCGGGGTCCCCACAGATACGCAGTATTTT.

In its sample, this clone was seen a few times. The genes are TRBV7-2 and TRBJ2-1; D unresolved. The CDR3 is 11 amino acids. Germline CDR1 is SGHTA and CDR2 is FQGNSA. V was shortened by 3 bases and J by 8 bases, with 5 bases between the two germline ends. The CDR3: CASSFFDEQFF. DNA for the CDR3: TGTGCCAGCAGCTTTTTCGATGAGCAGTTCTTC.

The CDR3 sequence is CASSSGRAYEQYF. The CDR3 DNA is TGTGCCAGCAGCTCCGGACGAGCCTACGAGCAGTACTTC. The chain links TRBV7-8 to TRBJ2-7; unclear D gene. CDR1 is SGHVS and CDR2 is FQNEAQ in the germline V gene. Trimming took 4 bases from V and 2 from J, leaving 9 bases between them. CDR3 length: 13 amino acids.

This clone has more than one count but fewer than ten. The V call is TRBV27, the J call TRBJ2-1; TRBD2 aligns across 7 bases. V trimming: 7 bases; J trimming: 0 bases; junction bases outside the gene matches: 6. This CDR3 contains 15 residues. The germline CDR1 and CDR2 sequences are MNHEY and SMNVEV (reference sequence). The CDR3 spells CASNPAGLSYNEQFF. The CDR3 DNA sequence: TGTGCCAGCAACCCAGCGGGACTCTCCTACAATGAGCAGTTCTTC.

This clone was counted between two and nine times. The V and J genes are TRBV28 and TRBJ2-1; 7 nucleotides agree with TRBD1. CDR1 is MDHEN and CDR2 is SYDVKM in the germline V gene. Trimming took 4 bases from V and 8 from J; bases not matched to a gene: 11. The CDR3 totals 15 residues. The CDR3 bases are TGTGCCAGCAGTTCCTACCGACAGGGCGGCGATGAGCAGTTCTTC. Translation gives CASSSYRQGGDEQFF.

This sequence joins TRBV5-1 and TRBJ2-1; 8 nucleotides line up with TRBD2. V lost 2 bases to trimming and J lost 4 bases; unmatched junction nucleotides: 2. The CDR3 loop spans 14 amino acids. The V gene's germline CDR1 is SGHRS and CDR2 YFSETQ. Here the CDR3 reads CASSLTGGYNEQFF. CDR3 DNA: TGCGCCAGCAGCTTAACGGGGGGGTACAATGAGCAGTTCTTC.

This clone appeared a single time. This chain joins TRBV5-5 and TRBJ1-1, with 8 bases fitting TRBD1. V lost 3 bases to trimming and J lost 6 bases; unmatched junction nucleotides: 4. The CDR3 runs 13 residues. CDR1 SGHKS and CDR2 YYEKEE come from the germline V gene (reference sequence). The CDR3 reads CASSYGQGAEAFF. In DNA, the CDR3 is TGTGCCAGCAGCTACGGACAGGGAGCTGAAGCTTTCTTT.

Worth noting for this clone: Other DNA sequences in this sample translate to the same CDR3. The chain joins TRBV14 to TRBJ2-7, with D perhaps TRBD2 (5 bases). From germline, CDR1 is SGHDN and CDR2 FVKESK. Trimming stripped 4 bases from V and 4 bases from J, with 5 bases between. The CDR3 loop spans 11 amino acids. Written as DNA, the CDR3 is TGTGCCAGCAGCCCGGGGTACGAGCAGTACTTC. This translates into CASSPGYEQYF.

The chain combines TRBV11-2 with TRBJ2-7; TRBD2 matches 9 bases. V was pared by 4 bases and J by 4 bases, with 8 bases of the junction left unmatched. The CDR3 sequence is 15 residues long. Germline V CDR1 and CDR2: SGHAT, FQNNGV. CDR3: CASSSVAGAGYEQYF. DNA for the CDR3: TGTGCCAGCAGCTCCGTAGCGGGGGCCGGGTACGAGCAGTACTTC.

The chain employs TRBV11-2 and TRBJ2-7; D is undetermined. Trimming took off 0 bases at V and 3 bases at J, with 6 bases between the two ends. The CDR3 length is 13 residues. Germline V gives CDR1 SGHAT, CDR2 FQNNGV. CDR3 residues: CASSLEWYYEQYF. DNA of the CDR3: TGTGCCAGCAGCTTAGAATGGTACTACGAGCAGTACTTC. Full variable domain (rest looked up from reference TRBV11-2 and TRBJ2-7): EAGVAQSPRYKIIEKRQSVAFWCNPISGHATLYWYQQILGQGPKLLIQFQNNGVVDDSQLPKDRFSAERLKGVDSTLKIQPAKLEDSAVYLCASSLEWYYEQYFGPGTRLTVT.

The chain links TRBV7-2 to TRBJ1-5; D ambiguous. Germline V gene data show CDR1 as SGHTA and CDR2 as FQGNSA. The CDR3 extends over 13 amino acids. Trimming left V 4 bases short and J 11 bases short, with 15 bases between. The CDR3 DNA reads as TGTGCCAGCAGCTCCGCCCATTCATCGGCCCAGCATTTT. Protein sequence: CASSSAHSSAQHF.

This clone was detected once. This chain connects TRBV6-5 to TRBJ1-1; D is uncertain. Germline CDR1 and CDR2: MNHEY and SVGAGI. The CDR3 totals 13 residues. The germline V and J ends were trimmed by 5 bases and 6 bases, with 13 bases remaining between them. The CDR3 bases are TGTGCCAGCAGTGAAGCGAGGCAGGCTGAAGCTTTCTTT. Translation gives CASSEARQAEAFF.

The chain couples TRBV9 to TRBJ2-3, with unresolved D. The CDR3 sequence is 12 residues long. The V gene lost 3 bases and the J gene lost 4 bases, with 6 bases spanning the gap. CDR1 and CDR2 (germline): SGDLS, YYNGEE. CDR3 coding DNA: TGTGCCAGCAGCGCAACGGCAGATACGCAGTATTTT. It translates to CASSATADTQYF.

This clone was seen a few times. The J gene is TRBJ2-5, the V gene TRBV5-6; D is possibly TRBD2 (5 bases). The germline V and J ends were trimmed by 4 bases and 5 bases, with 18 bases remaining between them. The CDR3 consists of 15 residues. Germline CDR1 reads SGHDT; CDR2 reads YYEEEE. The CDR3 coding sequence is TGTGCCAGCAGCCCGACGGCCACTAGTCTTGAGACCCAGTACTTC. It specifies CASSPTATSLETQYF.

V and J are TRBV7-9 and TRBJ2-5, with 7 bases matching TRBD2. V shed 4 bases, J shed 5 bases, and the junction held 10 bases outside the gene matches. Germline V gene sequence: CDR1 SEHNR, CDR2 FQNEAQ (reference sequence). This CDR3 spans 15 amino acids. CDR3 DNA sequence: TGTGCCAGCAGCTCCCAGCGGGGCCCTCGGGAGACCCAGTACTTC. It translates to CASSSQRGPRETQYF.

CDR3 nucleotide sequence: TGTGCCAGCAGTGGGATAGCTAGCGGGCAAGAGACCCAGTACTTC. Translated, it gives CASSGIASGQETQYF. The V call is TRBV2, the J call TRBJ2-5; 8 bases are shared with TRBD2. V lost 4 bases to trimming and J lost 2 bases; unmatched junction nucleotides: 6. This CDR3 spans 15 amino acids. The V gene's germline CDR1 is SNHLY and CDR2 FYNNEI.